The 5 T cell receptor beta chains below come from one sample, sequenced in a study of T cells in Graves' hyperthyroidism and ophthalmopathy. TCR beta CDR3 regions were amplified from RNA. The TCR CDR3 was amplified in a first-round RT-PCR using the HTBI primer set. MiXCR, applied by TCRdb to the multiplex PCR reads, yields one record per CDR3 protein. Of 300,000 to 400,000 distinct CDR3 sequences listed, about 15% are singletons. Sequences were obtained from blood. The receptors were sampled from a woman under 40 with Graves' hyperthyroidism.

This clonotype has a count of ten or more. In nucleotides, the CDR3 is TGTGCCAGCGCGACGGAACACTACGAGCAGTACTTC. Protein product: CASATEHYEQYF. The chain has TRBV6-2 or TRBV6-3 and TRBJ2-7; D remains ambiguous. CDR1 is MNHEY and CDR2 is SVGEGT in the germline V gene. V was pared by 8 bases and J by 3 bases, with 11 bases between. The CDR3 loop spans 12 amino acids.

This clonotype was recorded a few times. V gene TRBV10-3 combines with J gene TRBJ1-4; TRBD1 might be the D (5 bases). With 3 bases removed from V and 5 bases from J, the gap between germline ends came to 19 bases. Germline lookup yields CDR1 ENHRY and CDR2 SYGVKD. The CDR3 covers 17 residues. CDR3 in DNA: TGTGCCATCAGTGACAGGGAGAAGGTGTTGGGAAATGAAAAACTGTTTTTT. This translates into CAISDREKVLGNEKLFF.

This clonotype was observed many times. This chain joins TRBV7-2 and TRBJ1-1, with D perhaps matching TRBD1 (6 bases). Deletions cut 2 bases from V and 4 bases from J, with 11 bases between. The germline V gene encodes CDR1 SGHTA and CDR2 FQGNSA. This CDR3 is 14 amino acids long. The CDR3, as DNA: TGTGCCAGCAGCTTACAAGGGACACCCACTGAAGCTTTCTTT. Amino acids: CASSLQGTPTEAFF.

This clonotype was recorded at least ten times. The V gene is TRBV12-3 or TRBV12-4, the J gene TRBJ1-2; D might be TRBD1 (5 bases). This CDR3 is 13 amino acids long. V was shortened by 6 bases and J by 6 bases, with 14 bases between the two germline ends. CDR3 sequence: CASRDDGTDGYTF. The CDR3 DNA is TGTGCCAGCAGAGACGACGGGACTGATGGCTACACCTTC.

This clonotype was seen many times. J is TRBJ2-7 and V is TRBV28; D call uncertain. From germline, CDR1 is MDHEN and CDR2 SYDVKM. The V end lost 4 bases, the J end lost 4 bases, and 8 bases lay between the germline ends. The CDR3 runs 12 residues. The CDR3 is CASSWTVYEQYF. In nucleotides, the CDR3 is TGTGCCAGCAGTTGGACGGTATACGAGCAGTACTTC.